These T cell receptor beta chains were read from a single sample in a study of tumor-infiltrating lymphocytes in glioblastoma multiforme. TCRdb reprocessed the multiplex PCR reads via MiXCR and lists one record per CDR3 protein. The table lists about 13,000 distinct CDR3 sequences, 66% of them singletons. Sample: brain tumor tissue. The receptors were gathered from a male donor with glioblastoma. CDR3s include the opening cysteine and the closing phenylalanine or tryptophan. The D gene is left open where the match is weak. A row's size may be missing; if present it is once, few, many or a size class.

clone size: many; V gene: TRBV5-1; J gene: TRBJ2-5; D gene: .; CDR3 DNA: TGCGCCAGCAGCTTGGGCCTGTACCAAGAGACCCAGTACTTC; CDR3 protein: CASSLGLYQETQYF
clone size: many; V gene: TRBV24-1; J gene: TRBJ2-2; D gene: .; CDR3 DNA: TGTGCCACCAGTGAGGTTTGGCCTACGAACACCGGGGAGCTGTTTTTT; CDR3 protein: CATSEVWPTNTGELFF
clone size: many; V gene: TRBV11-2; J gene: TRBJ2-7; D gene: TRBD1; CDR3 DNA: TGTGCCAGCAGCACTCTTCAACTGACAGGGGGCCCTATACGGGGGCAGTACTTC; CDR3 protein: CASSTLQLTGGPIRGQYF
clone size: .; V gene: TRBV5-4; J gene: TRBJ2-3; D gene: .; CDR3 DNA: TGTGCCAGCAGCTTTCCTCATGGGGTGGAGCAACAAGATACGCAGTATTTT; CDR3 protein: CASSFPHGVEQQDTQYF
clone size: .; V gene: TRBV6-2/TRBV6-3; J gene: TRBJ2-5; D gene: .; CDR3 DNA: TGTGCCAGCAGTTGGACGGCATTTCAAGAGACCCAGTACTTC; CDR3 protein: CASSWTAFQETQYF
clone size: .; V gene: TRBV10-1; J gene: TRBJ1-1; D gene: .; CDR3 DNA: TGCGCCAGCAGTGAGTCGACGAGTACTGAAACTTTCTTC; CDR3 protein: CASSESTSTETFF
clone size: .; V gene: TRBV4-1; J gene: TRBJ1-2; D gene: .; CDR3 DNA: TGCGCCAGCAGCCAAGATTGGACGAGCTATGGCTACACCTTC; CDR3 protein: CASSQDWTSYGYTF
clone size: once; V gene: TRBV20-1; J gene: TRBJ2-3; D gene: .; CDR3 DNA: TGCAGTGCTCTAGCGAGGGGGCCAGATACGCAGTATTTT; CDR3 protein: CSALARGPDTQYF
clone size: .; V gene: TRBV5-6; J gene: TRBJ2-5; D gene: TRBD2; CDR3 DNA: TGTGCCAGCAGCTCGCGATGGACTAGAGTGGCCCAGTACTTC; CDR3 protein: CASSSRWTRVAQYF
clone size: medium-sized; V gene: TRBV20-1; J gene: TRBJ2-1; D gene: TRBD1; CDR3 DNA: TGCAGTGCTAGAGTTGGGACAGGGGGGCACAATGAGCAGTTCTTC; CDR3 protein: CSARVGTGGHNEQFF
clone size: .; V gene: TRBV7-9; J gene: TRBJ2-1; D gene: TRBD2; CDR3 DNA: TGTGCCAGCAGCTTAAGTGGACTAGCGATCTCCTACAATGAGCAGTTCTTC; CDR3 protein: CASSLSGLAISYNEQFF
clone size: .; V gene: TRBV6-5; J gene: TRBJ2-2; D gene: .; CDR3 DNA: TGTGCCAGCAGTTATTCCCGGGACTCTGGAACCGGGGAGCTGTTTTTT; CDR3 protein: CASSYSRDSGTGELFF
clone size: medium-sized; V gene: TRBV4-1; J gene: TRBJ2-7; D gene: .; CDR3 DNA: TGCGCCAGCAGCCAAGATCCTAGGGCCGAGCAGTACTTC; CDR3 protein: CASSQDPRAEQYF
clone size: few; V gene: TRBV12-3/TRBV12-4; J gene: TRBJ1-3; D gene: .; CDR3 DNA: TGTGCCAGCAGAATTACAGGGACTGGAAACACCATATATTTT; CDR3 protein: CASRITGTGNTIYF
clone size: .; V gene: TRBV11-2; J gene: TRBJ2-7; D gene: .; CDR3 DNA: TGTGCCAACAGATTCTCTAGCCTATCACTATACGAGCAGTACTTC; CDR3 protein: CANRFSSLSLYEQYF
clone size: .; V gene: TRBV7-9; J gene: TRBJ2-1; D gene: TRBD2; CDR3 DNA: TGTGCCAGCAGTAAGACTAGCAGGGCCCATAATGAGCAGTTCTTC; CDR3 protein: CASSKTSRAHNEQFF